The 14 T cell receptor beta chains reported below all come from one sample, sequenced in a study of cytomegalovirus exposure and HLA in healthy donors. Assay: immunoSEQ multiplex PCR; the TCRdb copy retains only in-frame clones and omits some. The table includes under 110,000 clones, less than 90% detected once. Sequencing input: PBMCs. The receptors shown here come from a woman under 30 in good health and CMV-seropositive.

The V call is TRBV6-5, the J call TRBJ1-5, with a weak D call TRBD1 (5 bases). Trimming removed 5 bases from V and 6 bases from J, with 14 bases in between. The germline V gene encodes CDR1 MNHEY and CDR2 SVGAGI. This CDR3 contains 14 residues. The CDR3 bases are TGTGCCAGCAGTCTCGTGGGGCAGGGTCAGCCCCAGCATTTT. Translating it yields CASSLVGQGQPQHF.

The rearrangement joins TRBV11-1 to TRBJ1-6, with TRBD1 as a possible D gene (6 bases). Germline V gives CDR1 SGHAT, CDR2 FQDESV (reference sequence). The CDR3 is 13 residues long. Trimming pared 7 bases from V and 7 bases from J, leaving 11 bases between. As DNA, the CDR3 is TGTGCCAGCACGGCCACAGGGAATTCACCCCTCCACTTT. Its protein product is CASTATGNSPLHF. The full variable domain, rest sourced from reference TRBV11-1 and TRBJ1-6, is EAEVAQSPRYKITEKSQAVAFWCDPISGHATLYWYRQILGQGPELLVQFQDESVVDDSQLPKDRFSAERLKGVDSTLKIQPAELGDSAMYLCASTATGNSPLHFGNGTRLTVT.

The gene calls are TRBV15 and TRBJ2-3; TRBD1 matches at 8 bases. This CDR3 region has 16 residues. CDR1 LNHNV and CDR2 YYDKDF come from the germline V gene (reference sequence). V lost 2 bases, J lost 4 bases, and 8 bases stayed unmatched. CDR3 sequence reads: CATSRPLGQGSDTQYF. The CDR3 DNA follows: TGTGCCACCAGCAGACCATTAGGACAGGGATCAGATACGCAGTATTTT.

The chain recombines TRBV2 with TRBJ1-3; D is ambiguous. Trimming took 2 bases from V and 0 from J, leaving 5 bases between them. The CDR3 is 14 amino acids. Germline loops: CDR1 SNHLY, CDR2 FYNNEI. CDR3 amino acids: CASSESVSGNTIYF. The CDR3 DNA is TGTGCCAGCAGTGAATCGGTCTCTGGAAACACCATATATTTT.

The gene calls are TRBV18 and TRBJ2-7; 10 nucleotides match TRBD2. The ends lost 3 bases at V and 4 bases at J; junction bases unmatched: 6. Germline CDR1 and CDR2: KGHSH and LQKENI. CDR3 size: 15 residues. CDR3 sequence: CASSPLAGAGYEQYF. The CDR3 DNA reads as TGTGCCAGCTCACCTCTAGCGGGGGCGGGGTACGAGCAGTACTTC.

The chain recombines TRBV5-6 with TRBJ2-1; TRBD2 aligns across 7 bases. Looked up from germline, CDR1 is SGHDT and CDR2 is YYEEEE. The V segment lost 7 bases and the J segment 9 bases; nucleotides outside the gene matches: 7. This CDR3 contains 12 residues. Written as DNA, the CDR3 is TGTGCCAGCGGTGGGGGGGTAAGTGAGCAGTTCTTC. Its translation is CASGGGVSEQFF.

The chain carries TRBV6-1 and TRBJ1-2, with D possibly TRBD1 on 6 matching bases. In germline, CDR1 is MNHNS, CDR2 SASEGT. V lost 0 bases to trimming and J lost 4 bases, with 12 bases between them. CDR3 length equals 15 residues. The CDR3 DNA reads as TGTGCCAGCAGTGAAGCGCTCGGGGGGCCCTATGGCTACACCTTC. This encodes CASSEALGGPYGYTF.

The V and J genes are TRBV5-1 and TRBJ1-2, with 9 bases that match TRBD1. The germline gives CDR1 SGHRS, CDR2 YFSETQ. The CDR3 is 12 residues long. The junction had 2 bases not matched to a gene; V was cut back by 5 bases and J by 6 bases. The CDR3 protein is CASSRDRDGYTF. The CDR3 DNA reads TGCGCCAGCAGTAGGGACAGGGATGGCTACACCTTC.

The chain employs TRBV6-1 and TRBJ1-6; D remains unclear. This CDR3 is 15 amino acids long. Trimming left V 11 bases short and J 0 bases short, with 14 bases between. Germline V gene sequence: CDR1 MNHNS, CDR2 SASEGT. CDR3 in amino acids: CAGSVGSSYNSPLHF. CDR3 sequence (DNA): TGTGCCGGCTCGGTTGGGAGCTCCTATAATTCACCCCTCCACTTT.

This chain connects TRBV11-2 to TRBJ2-4; 9 bases line up with TRBD2. Unmatched junction bases numbered 9, after V lost 5 bases and J lost 7 bases. The CDR3 totals 15 residues. CDR1 and CDR2 (germline): SGHAT, FQNNGV. This chain's CDR3 is CASSLAGGPWNIQYF. CDR3 DNA: TGTGCCAGCAGCCTCGCGGGGGGGCCTTGGAACATTCAGTACTTC.

The CDR3: CASRDTGLSYEQYV. The CDR3 DNA follows: TGTGCCAGCAGAGACACAGGGCTCTCCTACGAGCAGTACGTC. This chain connects TRBV11-2 to TRBJ2-7; TRBD1 might be the D (6 bases). The CDR3 extends over 14 amino acids. The V gene's germline CDR1 is SGHAT and CDR2 FQNNGV. Trimming left V 6 bases short and J 0 bases short, with 12 bases between.

This chain joins TRBV6-1 and TRBJ2-5; a possible D gene is TRBD1 (6 bases). CDR1 and CDR2 from the germline V gene are MNHNS and SASEGT. The CDR3 covers 14 residues. V was clipped by 6 bases and J by 2 bases, with 13 bases between them. CDR3 bases: TGTGCCAGCAGCGCACAGGGCGTTCAAGAGACCCAGTACTTC. Residues: CASSAQGVQETQYF.

This rearrangement joins TRBV6-1 to TRBJ2-1, with TRBD2 identical over 8 bases. This CDR3 comprises 12 residues. Trimming took 7 bases from V and 7 from J; bases not matched to a gene: 3. From germline, CDR1 is MNHNS and CDR2 SASEGT. As DNA, the CDR3 is TGTGCCAGCAAGGGACTAGTAAATGAGCAGTTCTTC. This codes for CASKGLVNEQFF.

This sequence joins TRBV4-2 and TRBJ2-7; maybe TRBD1 (5 bases). With 0 bases removed from V and 3 bases from J, the gap between germline ends came to 15 bases. The CDR3 is 16 amino acids. CDR1 is LGHNA and CDR2 is YNFKEQ in the germline V gene. The CDR3 region has the DNA TGTGCCAGCAGCCAAGAGGCAGGGATGATAAACTACGAGCAGTACTTC. It codes for CASSQEAGMINYEQYF.